Following are 13 T cell receptor beta chains from one sample sequenced in a study of blood T cell repertoires in COVID-19. The method was immunoSEQ multiplex PCR; TCRdb's version includes in-frame clones alone and lacks a portion of them. This repertoire shows fewer than 300,000 clones, roughly nine tenths found once; its top ten account for approximately 2.1%. Sequenced input: peripheral blood. All receptors derive from a woman younger than 45 with COVID-19, enrolled during active disease.

The chain has TRBV2 and TRBJ1-5, with a possible D match to TRBD1 (6 bases). Germline V CDR1 and CDR2: SNHLY, FYNNEI. The CDR3 runs to 13 residues. V dropped 6 bases and J dropped 7 bases, with 13 bases sitting between them. The CDR3 nucleotides are TGTGCCAGCAGCTGGTGGGGGCAGCAGCCCCAGCATTTT. Translation gives CASSWWGQQPQHF.

The chain is built from TRBV19 and TRBJ1-1; 7 bases align to TRBD1. The trim removed 4 bases at V and 6 bases at J, leaving 11 bases unmatched. CDR3 length: 15 residues. Looked up from germline, CDR1 is LNHDA and CDR2 is SQIVND (reference sequence). The CDR3 DNA is TGTGCCAGTAGTACTCTTGAGGGGGCGCAGGCTGAAGCTTTCTTT. This sequence encodes CASSTLEGAQAEAFF. Drawing the rest from reference TRBV19 and TRBJ1-1, the complete variable domain is DGGITQSPKYLFRKEGQNVTLSCEQNLNHDAMYWYRQDPGQGLRLIYYSQIVNDFQKGDIAEGYSVSREKKESFPLTVTSAQKNPTAFYLCASSTLEGAQAEAFFGQGTRLTVV.

Written as DNA, the CDR3 is TGTGCCAGCAGCGGGACTAGCGGGTTATACAATGAGCAGTTCTTC. Its translation: CASSGTSGLYNEQFF. This rearrangement joins TRBV9 to TRBJ2-1; 11 bases align to TRBD2. CDR1 SGDLS and CDR2 YYNGEE come from the germline V gene. J gave up 4 bases and V 3 bases, and 3 bases lay outside the gene matches. The CDR3 is made up of 15 amino acids.

V usage is TRBV28 and J usage is TRBJ2-5, with 8 bases aligning to TRBD2. The better agreement between TRBJ2-7 and the DNA end casts doubt on the J call. The length of the CDR3 is 15 residues. Germline CDR1 is MDHEN and CDR2 is SYDVKM. The CDR3 sequence is CASSLITSGHYEQYF. The CDR3 region has the DNA TGTGCCAGCAGTTTAATAACTAGCGGACACTACGAGCAGTACTTC.

The rearrangement joins TRBV30 to TRBJ1-2, with D possibly matching TRBD1 (6 bases). The CDR3 consists of 14 residues. Germline assignment: CDR1 GTSNPN and CDR2 SVGIG (reference sequence). V lost 8 bases, J lost 3 bases, and 19 bases lay in between. For the CDR3, the DNA is TGTGCCCTTGGGGACACCCCCTGGGACTATGGCTACACCTTC. Translation: CALGDTPWDYGYTF. The full variable domain, rest sourced from reference TRBV30 and TRBJ1-2, is SQTIHQWPATLVQPVGSPLSLECTVEGTSNPNLYWYRQAAGRGLQLLFYSVGIGQISSEVPQNLSASRPQDRQFILSSKKLLLSDSGFYLCALGDTPWDYGYTFGSGTRLTVV.

The genes are TRBV6-6 and TRBJ1-5; D remains ambiguous. V was trimmed by 2 bases and J by 6 bases, leaving 11 bases between them. Germline CDR1 MNHNY, CDR2 SVGAGI (reference sequence). The CDR3 sequence is 14 residues long. Written as DNA, the CDR3 is TGTGCCAGCAGTTACCCCGGGTCCCGTCAGCCCCAGCATTTT. It translates to CASSYPGSRQPQHF.

The chain couples TRBV3-1 (or the pseudogene TRBV3-2) to TRBJ1-5; D gene uncertain. This CDR3 has 13 residues. The germline gives CDR1 LGHDT, CDR2 YNNKEL (reference sequence). Trimming took 0 bases from V and 7 from J, leaving 7 bases between them. DNA of the CDR3: TGTGCCAGCAGCCAAGATAGGGAGCAGCCCCAGCATTTT. Translating it yields CASSQDREQPQHF.

This chain's CDR3 is CASSQSGTGTDQPQHF. In nucleotides, the CDR3 is TGTGCCAGCAGCCAATCCGGGACAGGGACGGATCAGCCCCAGCATTTT. J is TRBJ1-5 and V is TRBV25-1, with 9 positions matching TRBD1. The CDR3 is 16 amino acids. Germline V gene sequence: CDR1 MGHDK, CDR2 SYGVNS. The junction had 11 bases not matched to a gene; V was cut back by 6 bases and J by 5 bases.

The rearrangement uses TRBV5-1 and TRBJ2-2; perhaps TRBD1 as D (5 bases). This CDR3 spans 16 amino acids. V was clipped by 1 base and J by 4 bases, with 14 bases between them. CDR1 and CDR2 (germline): SGHRS, YFSETQ. CDR3 DNA: TGCGCCAGCAGCTTGAGGGGCAGTTTTATCACCGGGGAGCTGTTTTTT. It translates to CASSLRGSFITGELFF.

The chain uses TRBV20-1 and TRBJ2-7; possible D gene TRBD2, 6 bases. Trimming removed 3 bases from V and 0 bases from J, with 12 bases in between. This CDR3 spans 14 amino acids. Germline values: CDR1 DFQATT, CDR2 SNEGSKA (reference sequence). CDR3 coding DNA: TGCAGTGCTAGTTACTTAGCGGTCTCCTACGAGCAGTACTTC. Translated: CSASYLAVSYEQYF.

The chain combines TRBV6-1 with TRBJ2-7; 8 bases agree with TRBD1. Trimming cost V 4 bases and J 5 bases; bases outside gene matches: 13. Germline V CDR1 and CDR2: MNHNS, SASEGT. CDR3 length equals 16 residues. CDR3 DNA: TGTGCCAGCAGTGGATATGGACAGGGCTCCTCGAACGAGCAGTACTTC. Protein sequence: CASSGYGQGSSNEQYF.

The chain is built from TRBV5-1 and TRBJ2-5; 14 positions agree with TRBD2. Germline loops: CDR1 SGHRS, CDR2 YFSETQ. V shed 4 bases and J 1 base; nucleotides not matched to a gene: 3. The CDR3 runs to 16 residues. The CDR3 loop reads CASSTGTSGGQETQYF. CDR3 DNA sequence: TGCGCCAGCAGCACGGGGACTAGCGGGGGCCAAGAGACCCAGTACTTC.

This clone has just a few counts. This chain links TRBV19 with TRBJ1-1; no definite D call. CDR1 and CDR2 (germline): LNHDA, SQIVND (reference sequence). This CDR3 comprises 16 residues. V lost 3 bases to trimming and J lost 0 bases, with 14 bases between them. CDR3 coding DNA: TGTGCCAGTAGTATCTATCCCCCGCAGGTGAACACTGAAGCTTTCTTT. Translation: CASSIYPPQVNTEAFF.